Presented here are 20 T cell receptor beta chains from one specimen sequenced in a study of cytomegalovirus exposure and HLA in healthy donors. 60 Vbeta and 13 Jbeta primers were used in PCR. Data came from immunoSEQ multiplex PCR; TCRdb stores just in-frame clones and leaves some out. The sample includes 85,000 to 130,000 clones, 75% to 85% seen only once; the top ten take more than 3%. The sample was PBMCs. The receptors originated from a woman in her fifties or sixties in good health and CMV-seropositive.

The chain links TRBV25-1 to TRBJ2-1; TRBD1 matches at 10 bases. Trimming at V came to 1 base and at J to 10 bases, leaving 13 bases not matched to a gene. The germline CDR1 and CDR2 sequences are MGHDK and SYGVNS. The CDR3 runs to 17 residues. CDR3: CASSELRGQGTPGEQFF. CDR3 nucleotide sequence: TGTGCCAGCAGTGAATTACGGGGACAGGGGACTCCCGGGGAGCAGTTCTTC.

This clone was seen only a few times. The V and J genes are TRBV10-3 and TRBJ2-7, with D possibly being TRBD1 (6 bases). In germline, CDR1 is ENHRY, CDR2 SYGVKD. Trimming took 6 bases from V and 4 from J, leaving 13 bases between them. CDR3 length: 13 residues. The CDR3 nucleotides are TGTGCCATCAGCCCGGGACAAACTTACGAGCAGTACTTC. Its translation: CAISPGQTYEQYF.

The CDR3 loop is CSDGGGLGGYTF. For the CDR3, the DNA is TGCAGCGACGGAGGGGGCTTAGGTGGCTACACCTTC. The chain joins TRBV29-1 to TRBJ1-2; TRBD1 agrees at 7 bases. This CDR3 has 12 amino acids. V trimming: 7 bases; J trimming: 7 bases; junction bases outside the gene matches: 9. Germline loops: CDR1 SQVTM, CDR2 ANQGSEA.

The chain couples TRBV2 to TRBJ1-5; D unresolved. V shed 4 bases and J shed 5 bases, with 15 bases lying between them. The CDR3 length is 15 residues. The germline V gene has CDR1 SNHLY and CDR2 FYNNEI. Here the CDR3 reads CASSGREPYYQPQHF. The CDR3 coding sequence is TGTGCCAGCAGTGGACGGGAGCCCTACTATCAGCCCCAGCATTTT.

This clone was seen only a few times. The chain combines TRBV7-8 with TRBJ1-4; D not certain. V was trimmed by 1 base and J by 8 bases, leaving 20 bases between them. Per the germline V gene, CDR1 is SGHVS and CDR2 is FQNEAQ. The CDR3 covers 17 residues. The DNA of the CDR3 is TGTGCCAGCAGCTTAGATTTTTGGGCATCCCTCGGAGAAAAACTGTTTTTT. Translated, it gives CASSLDFWASLGEKLFF.

The rearrangement joins TRBV7-6 to TRBJ1-2; D is unresolved. The V and J ends lost 5 bases and 2 bases respectively, with 15 bases between them. The CDR3 is 15 residues long. Germline CDR1 reads SGHVS; CDR2 reads FNYEAQ. CDR3 sequence reads: CASSPTPRNNYGYTF. The CDR3, as DNA: TGTGCCAGCAGCCCGACCCCGAGGAACAACTATGGCTACACCTTC.

This clone has only one observation. This sequence joins TRBV21-1 and TRBJ2-2; TRBD2, the D gene given by the table, was not confirmed from the DNA. TRBV21-1 is assigned pseudogene status. The CDR3 loop spans 19 amino acids. CDR3 sequence reads: CASSKDNSGVGSNTGELFF. In DNA form, the CDR3 reads TGTGCCAGCAGCAAAGATAATAGCGGGGTAGGGTCGAACACCGGGGAGCTGTTTTTT.

This clone was detected only once. The rearrangement joins TRBV14 to TRBJ1-1, with TRBD1 as a possible D gene (5 bases). V lost 3 bases and J 7 bases, leaving 9 bases between the germline ends. Germline V gene lookup returns CDR1 SGHDN and CDR2 FVKESK. The length of the CDR3 is 12 residues. CDR3 in DNA: TGTGCCAGCAGCCAGGGAGGGGTTGAAGCTTTCTTT. Translation gives CASSQGGVEAFF.

This clone is judged medium-sized. The V gene is TRBV27, the J gene TRBJ1-2; D possibly corresponds to TRBD1 (5 bases). CDR1 and CDR2 (germline): MNHEY, SMNVEV (reference sequence). V dropped 2 bases and J dropped 2 bases, with 9 bases sitting between them. The CDR3 is 14 residues long. Here the CDR3 reads CASSLQGGNYGYTF. CDR3 bases: TGTGCCAGCAGTTTACAGGGAGGCAACTATGGCTACACCTTC.

The chain joins TRBV10-3 to TRBJ2-3; D ambiguous. CDR3 size: 14 residues. CDR1 is ENHRY, CDR2 SYGVKD, per germline. V was pared by 10 bases and J by 4 bases, with 18 bases between. The CDR3 DNA sequence: TGTGCCACAAGCGATTCATTAGTCTCAGATACGCAGTATTTT. This encodes CATSDSLVSDTQYF.

The chain employs TRBV30 and TRBJ1-2, with 7 bases lining up with TRBD1. V lost 4 bases and J lost 2; bases outside the gene matches: 13. Germline lookup yields CDR1 GTSNPN and CDR2 SVGIG (reference sequence). The CDR3 contains 16 residues. The CDR3 region has the DNA TGTGCCTGGAAAGGCCTACAGGGGAAATACAACTATGGCTACACCTTC. Its translation is CAWKGLQGKYNYGYTF.

This clone has just a few counts. The chain uses TRBV5-6 and TRBJ1-3; tentative D call: TRBD1 (5 bases). The ends were cut back, 5 bases at V and 0 bases at J, with 9 bases in the middle. This CDR3 region has 14 residues. Germline V gene data show CDR1 as SGHDT and CDR2 as YYEEEE. The CDR3 reads CASSLDSSGNTIYF. The DNA for the CDR3 is TGTGCCAGCAGTCTCGACAGCTCTGGAAACACCATATATTTT.

V gene TRBV29-1 combines with J gene TRBJ2-3; D is ambiguous. This CDR3 spans 13 amino acids. Germline V gives CDR1 SQVTM, CDR2 ANQGSEA. The ends were cut back, 4 bases at V and 1 base at J, with 9 bases in the middle. In DNA form, the CDR3 reads TGCAGCGTTGCGGTAGTCCGCACAGATACGCAGTATTTT. Translating it yields CSVAVVRTDTQYF.

This clone has at least ten counts. The chain links TRBV4-1 to TRBJ1-5; 7 bases map to TRBD1. Germline lookup yields CDR1 MGHRA and CDR2 YSYEKL. The junction had 6 bases not matched to a gene; V was cut back by 3 bases and J by 7 bases. The CDR3 is 14 residues long. The CDR3 nucleotides are TGCGCCAGCAGCCAGTCGACAGGGAGGCAGCCCCAGCATTTT. It encodes CASSQSTGRQPQHF.

V and J are TRBV6-5 and TRBJ2-7; D remains unclear. Germline-derived CDR1 and CDR2 are MNHEY and SVGAGI. The CDR3 is 13 amino acids. Trimming pared 4 bases from V and 2 bases from J, leaving 9 bases between. The CDR3 region is CASSFSRAYEQYF. CDR3 DNA: TGTGCCAGCAGTTTCTCCCGGGCCTACGAGCAGTACTTC.

The CDR3 reads CASSSTKSGNTEAFF. The CDR3 coding sequence is TGTGCCAGCAGCTCCACGAAGTCAGGGAACACTGAAGCTTTCTTT. This chain connects TRBV13 to TRBJ1-1; D unclear. Germline CDR1 and CDR2: PRHDT and FYEKMQ (reference sequence). This CDR3 comprises 15 residues. Deletions cut 4 bases from V and 1 base from J, with 13 bases between.

The chain combines TRBV30 with TRBJ2-1; a weak D match, TRBD2 (5 bases). CDR1 GTSNPN and CDR2 SVGIG come from the germline V gene (reference sequence). The CDR3 runs 13 residues. V gave up 1 base and J gave up 10 bases, with 14 bases separating them. In nucleotides, the CDR3 is TGTGCCTGGAGTGCGGGCCTAGCCACCGAGCAGTTCTTC. It specifies CAWSAGLATEQFF.

The chain combines TRBV5-1 with TRBJ2-3; TRBD2 matches at 7 bases. This CDR3 spans 15 amino acids. CDR1 and CDR2 from the germline V gene are SGHRS and YFSETQ. The V gene end was trimmed by 3 bases and the J gene end by 3 bases; junction bases not matched to a gene: 7. The CDR3 region has the DNA TGCGCCAGCAGCTGGGAAGCTAGCGGAACAGATACGCAGTATTTT. As protein: CASSWEASGTDTQYF.

Comment on this clone: Other DNA sequences in this specimen translate into the identical CDR3. The chain carries TRBV15 and TRBJ1-1, with D uncertain. V lost 2 bases, J lost 2 bases, and 3 bases lay in between. Looked up from germline, CDR1 is LNHNV and CDR2 is YYDKDF (reference sequence). The length of the CDR3 is 12 residues. The chain's CDR3 is CATSRPNTEAFF. The DNA for the CDR3 is TGTGCCACCAGCAGACCAAACACTGAAGCTTTCTTT.

The chain combines TRBV9 with TRBJ2-3, with D hard to call. V was trimmed by 0 bases and J by 2 bases, leaving 10 bases between them. CDR1 and CDR2 (germline): SGDLS, YYNGEE. This CDR3 has 15 amino acids. CDR3 in DNA: TGTGCCAGCAGCGTAGGAGGCGGCTTCACAGATACGCAGTATTTT. This translates into CASSVGGGFTDTQYF.